A single sample gave rise to the 29 T cell receptor beta chains below, sequenced in a study of T cell responses to AZD1222 COVID-19 vaccine. The method was immunoSEQ multiplex PCR; TCRdb's version includes in-frame clones alone and lacks a portion of them. The data show some 100,000 clones, about 85% seen once. Material: peripheral blood, obtained on day 0 of AZD1222 vaccination. The receptors stem from an adult in good health.

This clone was recorded many times. V is TRBV27 and J is TRBJ2-5, with D perhaps matching TRBD2 (6 bases). Trimming shortened V by 5 bases and J by 7 bases, and 17 bases separated the two germline ends. The germline V gene has CDR1 MNHEY and CDR2 SMNVEV (reference sequence). This CDR3 is built from 14 residues. The CDR3 spells CASSTRRDPRTQYF. DNA of the CDR3: TGTGCCAGCAGTACCCGGAGGGATCCCAGGACCCAGTACTTC.

The chain employs TRBV6-5 and TRBJ2-4; D is perhaps TRBD1 (7 bases). Per the germline V gene, CDR1 is MNHEY and CDR2 is SVGAGI. The V end lost 5 bases, the J end lost 3 bases, and 11 bases lay between the germline ends. This CDR3 is 14 amino acids long. This chain's CDR3 is CASSPQGGKNIQYF. CDR3 bases: TGTGCCAGCAGTCCTCAGGGGGGCAAAAACATTCAGTACTTC.

The chain links TRBV30 to TRBJ1-3; 8 bases fit TRBD1. The germline CDR1 and CDR2 sequences are GTSNPN and SVGIG (reference sequence). The ends lost 5 bases at V and 2 bases at J; junction bases unmatched: 5. The CDR3 totals 14 residues. DNA of the CDR3: TGTGCCTGGGCTACAGGGGGAGCTGGAAACACCATATATTTT. Its protein is CAWATGGAGNTIYF.

The V and J genes are TRBV11-2 and TRBJ2-4; TRBD1 might be the D (6 bases). The CDR3 extends over 15 amino acids. V was clipped by 3 bases and J by 5 bases, with 14 bases between them. CDR1 and CDR2 (germline): SGHAT, FQNNGV. The chain's CDR3 is CASSFQQGVENIQYF. Here the CDR3 DNA reads TGTGCCAGCAGCTTCCAACAGGGTGTGGAAAACATTCAGTACTTC.

This clone was recorded only once. The rearrangement joins TRBV5-1 to TRBJ1-1, with a tentative D call TRBD1 (5 bases). CDR3 size: 15 residues. Trimming pared 4 bases from V and 2 bases from J, leaving 15 bases between. Germline assignment: CDR1 SGHRS and CDR2 YFSETQ. CDR3 coding DNA: TGCGCCAGCAGCCGGAGTACAGGTACTAACACTGAAGCTTTCTTT. It translates to CASSRSTGTNTEAFF.

The V and J genes are TRBV7-2 and TRBJ2-7; D is tentatively TRBD1 or TRBD2 (6 bases each). Looked up from germline, CDR1 is SGHTA and CDR2 is FQGNSA. The CDR3 has 17 amino acids. The ends were cut back, 2 bases at V and 4 bases at J, with 21 bases in the middle. The CDR3 is CASSLKGGAEWEYEQYF. The CDR3 nucleotides read TGTGCCAGCAGCTTAAAGGGGGGCGCCGAGTGGGAGTACGAGCAGTACTTC.

V usage is TRBV10-3 and J usage is TRBJ1-5; D is unclear. The CDR3 sequence is 14 residues long. Trimming left V 8 bases short and J 3 bases short, with 14 bases between. Germline CDR1 is ENHRY and CDR2 is SYGVKD. The CDR3 nucleotides are TGTGCCATCGCTAGTAAGTGGGCCAATCAGCCCCAGCATTTT. This gives the protein CAIASKWANQPQHF.

The chain combines TRBV27 with TRBJ1-5, with D possibly matching TRBD1 (5 bases). The CDR3 extends over 15 amino acids. Trimming removed 1 base from V and 4 bases from J, with 11 bases in between. Germline CDR1 MNHEY, CDR2 SMNVEV (reference sequence). CDR3 amino acids: CASSLWFGGNQPQHF. The CDR3 DNA reads TGTGCCAGCAGTTTATGGTTCGGGGGAAATCAGCCCCAGCATTTT.

The rearrangement uses TRBV5-4 and TRBJ2-5; D is possibly TRBD2 (6 bases). The V gene's germline CDR1 is SGHNT and CDR2 YYREEE (reference sequence). V gave up 4 bases and J gave up 1 base, with 8 bases separating them. The CDR3 runs 13 residues. CDR3 nucleotides: TGTGCCAGCAGCGCGGGGATCCAAGAGACCCAGTACTTC. Its protein product is CASSAGIQETQYF.

V usage is TRBV11-2 and J usage is TRBJ2-7; tentative D call: TRBD2 (5 bases). CDR1 SGHAT and CDR2 FQNNGV come from the germline V gene. CDR3 length: 14 amino acids. V was clipped by 5 bases and J by 0 bases, with 11 bases between them. The CDR3 nucleotides read TGTGCCAGCAGCAACACCCGGGGCTCCTACGAGCAGTACTTC. Its translation is CASSNTRGSYEQYF.

This clone was detected once. The gene calls are TRBV7-2 and TRBJ1-5; 9 nucleotides align to TRBD1. Germline loops: CDR1 SGHTA, CDR2 FQGNSA. The trim removed 2 bases at V and 5 bases at J, leaving 1 base unmatched. The CDR3 runs to 14 residues. The CDR3 spells CASSLRQGDQPQHF. In nucleotides, the CDR3 is TGTGCCAGCAGCTTACGACAGGGGGATCAGCCCCAGCATTTT.

This clone came up a few times. The V call is TRBV5-8, the J call TRBJ1-5; D ambiguous. The CDR3 contains 14 residues. V lost 0 bases to trimming and J lost 3 bases, with 7 bases between them. CDR1 SGHTS and CDR2 YDEGEE come from the germline V gene. Here the CDR3 reads CASSLDSNNQPQHF. The CDR3 DNA is TGTGCCAGCAGCTTGGACAGCAACAATCAGCCCCAGCATTTT.

This clone was observed a few times. The chain couples TRBV5-1 to TRBJ1-2; 7 nucleotides align to TRBD1. V gave up 1 base and J gave up 8 bases; unmatched junction bases: 2. The V gene's germline CDR1 is SGHRS and CDR2 YFSETQ. The CDR3 consists of 12 residues. The CDR3 DNA follows: TGCGCCAGCAGCTTGCAGGGGGGCGGCTACACCTTC. Translated: CASSLQGGGYTF.

The chain recombines TRBV2 with TRBJ1-4; possibly TRBD1 for D (5 bases). Germline V gene sequence: CDR1 SNHLY, CDR2 FYNNEI. This CDR3 is 14 amino acids long. V lost 8 bases to trimming and J lost 8 bases, with 18 bases between them. CDR3 bases: TGTGCCAGCCGAGACAGCTTTGGAACCGAAAAACTGTTTTTT. Translated, it gives CASRDSFGTEKLFF.

The V and J genes are TRBV27 and TRBJ1-6, with D maybe TRBD1 (5 bases). The CDR3 loop spans 14 amino acids. The germline V gene encodes CDR1 MNHEY and CDR2 SMNVEV (reference sequence). V shed 5 bases and J shed 10 bases, with 15 bases lying between them. CDR3 nucleotides: TGTGCCAGCAGTCCCCGGGGCAGGGAATCACCCCTCCACTTT. Protein product: CASSPRGRESPLHF.

The rearrangement links TRBV5-1 to TRBJ1-6, with 9 nucleotides matching TRBD1. Trimming at V came to 4 bases and at J to 8 bases, leaving 7 bases not matched to a gene. There are 15 residues in the CDR3. Germline assignment: CDR1 SGHRS and CDR2 YFSETQ. CDR3 DNA: TGCGCCAGCAGCGGGACAGGGCCCTTTGATTCACCCCTCCACTTT. Protein product: CASSGTGPFDSPLHF. The variable domain in full, with the rest retrieved from reference TRBV5-1 and TRBJ1-6, is KAGVTQTPRYLIKTRGQQVTLSCSPISGHRSVSWYQQTPGQGLQFLFEYFSETQRNKGNFPGRFSGRQFSNSRSEMNVSTLELGDSALYLCASSGTGPFDSPLHFGNGTRLTVT.

The V gene is TRBV25-1, the J gene TRBJ2-7, with D possibly matching TRBD1 (5 bases). Germline V gene data show CDR1 as MGHDK and CDR2 as SYGVNS. Trimming cost V 5 bases and J 7 bases, with 30 bases left between them. The CDR3 consists of 18 residues. CDR3 protein: CASSCLLAGLRTVGEQYF. For the CDR3, the DNA is TGTGCCAGCAGTTGTCTCTTGGCAGGGTTAAGAACTGTGGGTGAGCAGTACTTC.

This clone appeared many times. V and J are TRBV12-3 or TRBV12-4 and TRBJ2-7; D may be TRBD2 (7 bases). V was cut by 4 bases and J by 6 bases, with 13 bases left in between. This CDR3 spans 13 amino acids. CDR3 DNA: TGTGCCAGCAGTTCGTCGGGGGGCCGCGAGCAGTACTTC. It specifies CASSSSGGREQYF.

J is TRBJ2-7 and V is TRBV28; D is possibly TRBD2 (5 bases). The V gene's germline CDR1 is MDHEN and CDR2 SYDVKM. The CDR3 spans 14 residues. The V end was cut by 2 bases, the J end by 2 bases, with 10 bases between. In DNA form, the CDR3 reads TGTGCCAGCAGTTTACCGGGATCCACCTACGAGCAGTACTTC. Protein sequence: CASSLPGSTYEQYF.

V and J are TRBV6-6 and TRBJ2-6, with 9 bases that match TRBD1. Germline V CDR1 and CDR2: MNHNY, SVGAGI (reference sequence). The CDR3 runs 15 residues. V lost 10 bases to trimming and J lost 4 bases; unmatched junction nucleotides: 8. The CDR3 DNA reads as TGTGCCATGCGGGGACAGGGTTCCGGGGCCAACGTCCTGACTTTC. This sequence encodes CAMRGQGSGANVLTF.

The rearrangement joins TRBV7-2 to TRBJ2-5; 9 bases are shared with TRBD1. V was clipped by 2 bases and J by 5 bases; unmatched bases: 9. This CDR3 is built from 16 residues. CDR1 is SGHTA and CDR2 is FQGNSA in the germline V gene. The CDR3 DNA is TGTGCCAGCAGCTTAAGAGGGACAGGGTTGAAGGAGACCCAGTACTTC. Translation gives CASSLRGTGLKETQYF.

The CDR3 loop reads CASRSSGSYEQYF. CDR3 DNA: TGTGCCAGCAGGTCTAGCGGGAGTTACGAGCAGTACTTC. This chain joins TRBV27 and TRBJ2-7, with 10 bases aligning to TRBD2. The trim removed 6 bases at V and 4 bases at J, leaving 3 bases unmatched. The CDR3 loop spans 13 amino acids. Germline V gives CDR1 MNHEY, CDR2 SMNVEV (reference sequence).

This chain links TRBV5-4 with TRBJ2-3; maybe TRBD1 (6 bases). Germline CDR1 SGHNT, CDR2 YYREEE (reference sequence). V dropped 6 bases and J dropped 1 base, with 15 bases sitting between them. The CDR3 totals 15 residues. CDR3 DNA sequence: TGTGCCAGCACCCGAGGGGGACCCGGCACAGATACGCAGTATTTT. Its protein is CASTRGGPGTDTQYF.

This sequence joins TRBV6-6 and TRBJ1-1; possible D gene TRBD1, 5 bases. V lost 7 bases to trimming and J lost 0 bases, with 15 bases between them. CDR3 length: 15 amino acids. CDR1 and CDR2 from the germline V gene are MNHNY and SVGAGI (reference sequence). For the CDR3, the DNA is TGTGCCAGCAAATTTGGGGGAGGTGTGAACACTGAAGCTTTCTTT. It is translated as CASKFGGGVNTEAFF.

This chain uses TRBV29-1 with TRBJ1-2; D not certain. In germline, CDR1 is SQVTM, CDR2 ANQGSEA. Trimming cost V 4 bases and J 8 bases, with 8 bases left between them. CDR3 size: 10 residues. The CDR3 reads CSVGEGGYTF. The CDR3 DNA reads as TGCAGCGTTGGGGAGGGAGGCTACACCTTC.

This chain connects TRBV14 to TRBJ2-3; TRBD2 aligns across 11 bases. Germline-derived CDR1 and CDR2 are SGHDN and FVKESK. The CDR3 sequence is 21 residues long. The V segment lost 1 base and the J segment 3 bases; nucleotides outside the gene matches: 18. CDR3 sequence: CASSQAFPTSGSSIITDTQYF. CDR3 in DNA: TGTGCCAGCAGCCAAGCCTTCCCTACTAGCGGGAGTTCTATCATTACAGATACGCAGTATTTT.

J is TRBJ2-2 and V is TRBV24-1, with 12 bases that match TRBD2. This CDR3 region has 16 residues. Germline V gene sequence: CDR1 KGHDR, CDR2 SFDVKD. With V trimmed by 4 bases and J by 8 bases, 7 bases remained unmatched. CDR3 region: CATSDQLAGGLGELFF. DNA of the CDR3: TGTGCCACCAGTGACCAACTAGCGGGAGGTTTAGGGGAGCTGTTTTTT.

V and J are TRBV30 and TRBJ1-1; the D gene is possibly TRBD1 (6 bases). V was cut by 0 bases and J by 1 base, with 18 bases left in between. CDR3 length: 17 residues. Germline CDR1 and CDR2: GTSNPN and SVGIG (reference sequence). CDR3 region: CAWSVPTIAGENTEAFF. The CDR3 nucleotides read TGTGCCTGGAGTGTACCAACCATCGCAGGGGAGAACACTGAAGCTTTCTTT.

This clone was seen a few times. This chain uses TRBV29-1 with TRBJ2-3; 8 nucleotides match TRBD2. This CDR3 is built from 16 residues. J was trimmed by 3 bases and V by 4 bases; bases with no gene match: 12. CDR1 and CDR2 from the germline V gene are SQVTM and ANQGSEA. CDR3 sequence (DNA): TGCAGCGTTGGCGGGGGGACACATCTCGGGACAGATACGCAGTATTTT. This encodes CSVGGGTHLGTDTQYF.